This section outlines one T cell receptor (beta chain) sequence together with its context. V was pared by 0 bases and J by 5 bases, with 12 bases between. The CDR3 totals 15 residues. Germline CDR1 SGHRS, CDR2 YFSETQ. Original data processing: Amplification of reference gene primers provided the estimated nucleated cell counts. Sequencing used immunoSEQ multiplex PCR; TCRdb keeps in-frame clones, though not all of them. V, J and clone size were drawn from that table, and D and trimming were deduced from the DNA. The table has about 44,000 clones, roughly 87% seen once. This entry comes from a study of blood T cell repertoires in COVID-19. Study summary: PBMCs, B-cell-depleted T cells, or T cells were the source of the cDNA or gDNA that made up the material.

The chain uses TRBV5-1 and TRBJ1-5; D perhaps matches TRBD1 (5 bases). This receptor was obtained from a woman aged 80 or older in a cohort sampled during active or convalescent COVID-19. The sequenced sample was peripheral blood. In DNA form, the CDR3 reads TGCGCCAGCAGCTTGGACGCGGGGGGGGATCAGCCCCAGCATTTT. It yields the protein CASSLDAGGDQPQHF.